Each of the 8 T cell receptor beta chains below was sequenced from the same sample in a study of CD8+CD57+ T cells in acquired aplastic anemia. Genomic DNA templated the TCR beta VDJ and CDR3 profiling. TCRdb used MiXCR to reprocess the reads, holding one entry per CDR3 protein. The data contain 150,000 to 200,000 distinct CDR3 sequences, 40% to 60% of them seen just once; the ten biggest clones take up roughly 29%. Patients sequenced had flow cytometry evidence of CD8+CD57+ cell expansion. Sequenced material: sorted CD4+, CD8+, or CD8+CD57+ T cells (not recorded which) from PBMCs. The receptor source for this set is a human donor with aplastic anemia.

On this clonotype: A junction end diverges from the germline sequence, so it may reflect a read error. This CDR3 reads CAGSAGTSGIRRDTQYF. CDR3 nucleotides: TGTGCCGGCAGCGCCGGGACCAGCGGGATACGTCGCGATACGCAGTATTTT. The V and J genes are TRBV4-2 and TRBJ2-3; 7 bases are shared with TRBD2. The CDR3 spans 17 residues. Germline V gene sequence: CDR1 LGHNA, CDR2 YNFKEQ.

This chain uses TRBV7-3 with TRBJ2-2; TRBD1 might be the D (5 bases). Germline CDR1 and CDR2: SGHTA and FQGTGA. Trimming took off 2 bases at V and 1 base at J, with 8 bases between the two ends. The CDR3 spans 15 residues. The CDR3 spells CASSLWTQNTGELFF. The CDR3 DNA reads TGTGCCAGCAGCTTATGGACACAGAACACCGGGGAGCTGTTTTTT.

V is TRBV10-3 and J is TRBJ2-7, with 9 bases aligning to TRBD2. The CDR3 runs 15 residues. Germline assignment: CDR1 ENHRY and CDR2 SYGVKD. V lost 2 bases and J lost 3; bases outside the gene matches: 5. This CDR3 reads CAISEGAGGRYEQYF. The DNA for the CDR3 is TGTGCCATCAGTGAGGGAGCGGGAGGTCGCTACGAGCAGTACTTC.

Written as DNA, the CDR3 is TGCGCCAGCAGTACGGGCCGGGAAGACGATGGCTACACCTTC. Encoded protein: CASSTGREDDGYTF. The gene calls are TRBV5-1 and TRBJ1-2; D remains unclear. The germline CDR1 and CDR2 sequences are SGHRS and YFSETQ. This CDR3 is 14 amino acids long. V dropped 5 bases and J dropped 6 bases, with 17 bases sitting between them.

The chain uses TRBV7-2 and TRBJ1-6; D unresolved. The CDR3 totals 13 residues. V lost 1 base, J lost 8 bases, and 6 bases lay in between. The germline CDR1 and CDR2 sequences are SGHTA and FQGNSA. The CDR3 sequence: CASSLVRDSPLHF. As DNA, the CDR3 is TGTGCCAGCAGCTTAGTCCGGGATTCACCCCTCCACTTT.

This clonotype has just a few counts. V gene TRBV19 combines with J gene TRBJ1-6; D is perhaps TRBD1 (5 bases). V lost 7 bases, J lost 10 bases, and 14 bases lay in between. The CDR3 is 13 residues long. From germline, CDR1 is LNHDA and CDR2 SQIVND (reference sequence). CDR3 sequence (DNA): TGTGCCAGTACCAGGGAGGGCTCGTCACCCCTCCACTTT. As protein: CASTREGSSPLHF.

A few counts support this clonotype. The V gene is TRBV10-3, the J gene TRBJ2-2, with D possibly being TRBD2 (6 bases). In germline, CDR1 is ENHRY, CDR2 SYGVKD. Trimming removed 11 bases from V and 7 bases from J, with 20 bases in between. This CDR3 is built from 14 residues. The CDR3 sequence is CAGGAGRAHGELFF. The CDR3 DNA reads TGTGCCGGAGGGGCGGGCAGGGCCCACGGGGAGCTGTTTTTT.

The CDR3 nucleotides read TGTGCCAGCAGCTTAGAAGCACGTGGCTACACCTTC. Translated: CASSLEARGYTF. The gene calls are TRBV7-8 and TRBJ1-2; no firm D call. CDR1 is SGHVS, CDR2 FQNEAQ, per germline. V lost 1 base, J lost 7 bases, and 7 bases lay in between. The CDR3 is 12 residues long.